This TCR beta chain was sequenced for a study of radiotherapy plus CTLA-4 blockade in lung cancer. The V end lost 2 bases, the J end lost 8 bases, and 11 bases lay between the germline ends. The CDR3 contains 14 residues. CDR1 and CDR2 from the germline V gene are SGHTS and YDEGEE. Sequenced by immunoSEQ multiplex PCR; TCRdb stores in-frame clones only, minus some. This repertoire shows 90,000 or so clones, 80% to 85% found once; its top ten account for 0.75% to 0.95%. This rearrangement joins TRBV5-8 to TRBJ1-6; D is uncertain. The receptor's source is a human donor with non-small cell lung cancer who had stable disease on radiotherapy plus ipilimumab. Sequencing used peripheral blood, obtained from a patient treated with radiotherapy plus ipilimumab. For the CDR3, the DNA is TGTGCCAGCAGCTTCGTGGTTGGGTATTCACCCCTCCACTTT. Translated: CASSFVVGYSPLHF.